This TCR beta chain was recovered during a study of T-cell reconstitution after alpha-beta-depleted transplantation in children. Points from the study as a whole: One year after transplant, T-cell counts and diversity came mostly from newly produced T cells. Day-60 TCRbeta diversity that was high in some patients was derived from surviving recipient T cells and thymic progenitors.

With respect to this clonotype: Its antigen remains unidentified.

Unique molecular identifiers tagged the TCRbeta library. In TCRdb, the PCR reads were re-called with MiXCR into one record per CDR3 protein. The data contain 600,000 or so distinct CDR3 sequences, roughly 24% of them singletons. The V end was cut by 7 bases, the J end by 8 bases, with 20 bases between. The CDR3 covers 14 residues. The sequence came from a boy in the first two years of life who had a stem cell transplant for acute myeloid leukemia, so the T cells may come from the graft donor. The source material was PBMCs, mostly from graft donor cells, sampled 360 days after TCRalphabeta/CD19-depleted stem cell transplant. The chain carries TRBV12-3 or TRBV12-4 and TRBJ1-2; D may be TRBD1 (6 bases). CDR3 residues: CASTTPSRGRGYTF. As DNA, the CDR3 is TGTGCCAGCACCACACCCTCCAGGGGAAGGGGCTACACCTTC.